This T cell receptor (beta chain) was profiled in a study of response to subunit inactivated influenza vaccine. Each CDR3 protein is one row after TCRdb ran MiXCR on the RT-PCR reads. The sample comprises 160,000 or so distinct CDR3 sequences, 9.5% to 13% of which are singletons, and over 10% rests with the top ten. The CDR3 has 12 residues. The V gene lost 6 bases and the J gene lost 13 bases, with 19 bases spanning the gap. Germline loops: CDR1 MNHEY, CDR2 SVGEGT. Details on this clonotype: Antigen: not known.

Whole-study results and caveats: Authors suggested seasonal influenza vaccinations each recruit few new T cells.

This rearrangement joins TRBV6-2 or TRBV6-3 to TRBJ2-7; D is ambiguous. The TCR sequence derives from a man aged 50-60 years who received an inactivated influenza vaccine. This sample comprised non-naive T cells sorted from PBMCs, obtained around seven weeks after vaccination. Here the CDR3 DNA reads TGTGCCAGCAGCTCGCCCGGCCCTCCGATATACTTC. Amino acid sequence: CASSSPGPPIYF.